Listed below are T cell receptor beta chains from one sample, sequenced in a study of cytomegalovirus exposure and HLA in healthy donors. Generated by immunoSEQ multiplex PCR, the TCRdb table keeps only in-frame clones and is missing some. The sample carries hundreds of thousands of clones, around 91% recorded once. Sequencing was performed on PBMCs. These receptors came from a woman between 25 and 40 years old in good health and CMV-seronegative. CDR3s include the opening cysteine and the closing phenylalanine or tryptophan. D genes are given only for firm matches. Expanded clones are given a class, and other clones once, few, many or no size at all.

V gene	D gene	J gene	clone size	CDR3 DNA	CDR3 protein
TRBV9	NA	TRBJ1-1	NA	TGTGCCAGCAGCGATGGACAGAACACTGAAGCTTTCTTT	CASSDGQNTEAFF
TRBV28	NA	TRBJ2-5	NA	TGTGCCAGCGCCAGGGAGGTTGAGACCCAGTACTTC	CASAREVETQYF
TRBV6-5	NA	TRBJ2-1	NA	TGTGCCAGCAGTTACACCGGGACACTCCCCCGCAATGAGCAGTTCTTC	CASSYTGTLPRNEQFF
TRBV29-1	NA	TRBJ2-1	NA	TGCAGCGTGCCGCTAGTAAACACTTTCTACAATGAGCAGTTCTTC	CSVPLVNTFYNEQFF
TRBV5-5	NA	TRBJ1-2	once	TGTGCCAGCAGCTTGGGATTGTCCGACGGTGGCTACACCTTC	CASSLGLSDGGYTF
TRBV28	NA	TRBJ2-5	NA	TGTGCCAGCAGTTTATTGGGTGGGGCGTACCAAGAGACCCAGTACTTC	CASSLLGGAYQETQYF
TRBV29-1	NA	TRBJ2-1	NA	TGCAGCGTTGAAGATTATAGAAGAAGGAACAATGAGCAGTTCTTC	CSVEDYRRRNNEQFF
TRBV27	TRBD1	TRBJ2-7	NA	TGTGCCAGCAGGTCTGACCGGGACAGAGACTACGAGCAGTACTTC	CASRSDRDRDYEQYF
TRBV19	NA	TRBJ1-1	NA	TGTGCCAGTACTCTGGGAAGGCCCACTGAAGCTTTCTTT	CASTLGRPTEAFF
TRBV5-1	TRBD2	TRBJ2-2	NA	TGCGCCAGCAGCTTACTAGCGGGAGTTCTTGGCGGGGAGCTGTTTTTT	CASSLLAGVLGGELFF
TRBV29-1	NA	TRBJ2-5	NA	TGCAGCGTTGAGGTGTCAGGGGTGGCTGTGGAGACCCAGTACTTC	CSVEVSGVAVETQYF
TRBV13	NA	TRBJ1-2	NA	TGTGCCGGCCGTCCAGGGGCCAACTATGGCTACACCTTC	CAGRPGANYGYTF
TRBV27	TRBD2	TRBJ2-3	NA	TGTGCCAGCAGTTTATCGTTTGGCGGGAGGGCCTCGACAGATACGCAGTATTTT	CASSLSFGGRASTDTQYF
TRBV5-4	NA	TRBJ1-2	NA	TGTGCCAGCAGCTTGGTTGACAGCCCTAACTATGGCTACACCTTC	CASSLVDSPNYGYTF
TRBV29-1	NA	TRBJ2-7	NA	TGCAGCGTTCAGGGTCACGAGCAGTACTTC	CSVQGHEQYF
TRBV18	TRBD1	TRBJ1-1	NA	TGTGCCAGCTCACCAACAGGGGTCGGTGGGTCGAAGAACACTGAAGCTTTCTTT	CASSPTGVGGSKNTEAFF
TRBV6-5	TRBD2	TRBJ2-7	NA	TGTGCCAGCAGTTTAAGCGGGAGCTACGAGCAGTACTTC	CASSLSGSYEQYF
TRBV19	TRBD1	TRBJ2-1	NA	TGTGCCAGTAGTCCCGCCGGGACAGGGATCTACAATGAGCAGTTCTTC	CASSPAGTGIYNEQFF
TRBV5-5	NA	TRBJ2-4	NA	TGTGCCAGCAGCCCCCTAGGGCAGGGCGGAAACATTCAGTACTTC	CASSPLGQGGNIQYF
TRBV6-5	NA	TRBJ1-1	once	TGTGCCAGCAGTTATGGTGGGGGGGGTACTGAAGCTTTCTTT	CASSYGGGGTEAFF
TRBV5-4	NA	TRBJ1-1	NA	TGTGCCAGCAGCTTGGTCGACTCTGAAGCTTTCTTT	CASSLVDSEAFF
TRBV4-3	NA	TRBJ2-1	NA	TGCGCCAGCAGCCAAGATTTTCTAGGAGGGGATGAGCAGTTCTTC	CASSQDFLGGDEQFF
TRBV5-1	NA	TRBJ1-1	NA	TGCGCCAGCAGCTTGGCGCAGGTGAACACTGAAGCTTTCTTT	CASSLAQVNTEAFF
TRBV7-2	NA	TRBJ1-2	NA	TGTGCCAGCAGCTTAGGCGCAGCGCTCCGGGTCTATGGCTACACCTTC	CASSLGAALRVYGYTF
TRBV28	TRBD1	TRBJ2-7	NA	TGTGCCAGCAGGGGGGACAGACTCTCCTACGAGCAGTACTTC	CASRGDRLSYEQYF
TRBV28	TRBD1	TRBJ2-1	NA	TGTGCCAGCAGTTTAGGGACAGGGGTAACCTACAATGAGCAGTTCTTC	CASSLGTGVTYNEQFF
TRBV11-1	TRBD2	TRBJ2-7	NA	TGTGCCAGCAGCTTTAGAGGACTAGCGGGAGGAGGAACCTACGAGCAGTACTTC	CASSFRGLAGGGTYEQYF
TRBV28	NA	TRBJ1-1	NA	TGTGCCAGCAGCTCCCCGGGGTATATGAACACTGAAGCTTTCTTT	CASSSPGYMNTEAFF
TRBV6-1	TRBD1	TRBJ1-1	NA	TGTGCCAGCGGGGACAGGGTGATGAACACTGAAGCTTTCTTT	CASGDRVMNTEAFF
TRBV30	TRBD1	TRBJ2-3	NA	TGTGCCTGGAGTAGGGCAGGGGGCTGGGGCACAGATACGCAGTATTTT	CAWSRAGGWGTDTQYF
TRBV21-1	NA	TRBJ2-7	NA	TGTGCCAGCAGATTAACTAGAGCTCTACGCTACGAGCAGTACTTC	CASRLTRALRYEQYF
TRBV10-3	NA	TRBJ2-5	NA	TGTGCCAGCAGGGAGTATACAGTGGAGACCCAGTACTTC	CASREYTVETQYF
TRBV5-1	TRBD2	TRBJ2-7	NA	TGCGCCAGCAGCTGGTCAGACACTAGCGGGCGGACGATCCCCTACGTGCAGTACTTC	CASSWSDTSGRTIPYVQYF
TRBV5-6	TRBD1	TRBJ1-2	NA	TGTGCCAGCAGCTTGGGGACAGGGGGAAACTATGGCTACACCTTC	CASSLGTGGNYGYTF
TRBV5-6	TRBD1	TRBJ2-7	NA	TGTGCCAGCAGCTCCTTCTTGGCAGGGGGCATCTACGAGCAGTACTTC	CASSSFLAGGIYEQYF
TRBV5-1	NA	TRBJ2-5	NA	TGCGCCAGCAGCGGCTTAATACAGGGTCAGAGCGGCTATCCCCAAGAGACCCAGTACTTC	CASSGLIQGQSGYPQETQYF
TRBV4-2	TRBD1	TRBJ2-1	NA	TGTGCCAGCAGCCAAGGGGACAGGGGTAAAGGTGAGCAGTTCTTC	CASSQGDRGKGEQFF
TRBV7-3	TRBD2	TRBJ2-3	NA	TGTGCCAGCAGCTTAGTGGCGGCTAGCGGGATATTCCAAGATACGCAGTATTTT	CASSLVAASGIFQDTQYF
TRBV18	NA	TRBJ1-5	NA	TGTGCCAGCTTTGGCAGCCTGAATCAGCCCCAGCATTTT	CASFGSLNQPQHF
TRBV19	NA	TRBJ2-7	NA	TGTGCCAGTAGTATCGGTGGACCAACCTACGAGCAGTACTTC	CASSIGGPTYEQYF
TRBV5-8	NA	TRBJ1-5	NA	TGTGCCAGCAGCTTCGGAGGCCAGCCCCAGCATTTT	CASSFGGQPQHF